This T cell receptor (beta chain) was recorded in a study of blood T cells in healthy people across ages. Of note for this clonotype: Antigen unknown.

Study observations and caveats: The long-lived group displayed more naive CD4+ cells, plus higher diversity, than the aged donors did.

The length of the CDR3 is 16 residues. V gave up 6 bases and J gave up 3 bases, with 18 bases separating them. Germline CDR1 and CDR2: SEHNR and FQNEAQ (reference sequence). For the second PCR, which ran for roughly 6 to 12 cycles, a sample-barcoded 5' primer and a J-beta primer mix were used. Each cDNA molecule received a tag from a template-switch adaptor that had 12 random nucleotides. TCRdb passed the 5' RACE reads through MiXCR, listing each CDR3 protein once. The table shows about 1,600,000 distinct CDR3 sequences, with 42% occurring only once. Extraction of total RNA produced a minimum of 5 micrograms from each sample.

The rearrangement links TRBV7-9 to TRBJ2-1, with TRBD1 as a possible D gene (5 bases). The receptor comes from a woman aged 18-29 years in good health. The sample comprised blood. The CDR3 region is CASRLPGRGIYNEQFF. The CDR3 coding sequence is TGTGCCAGCAGACTACCAGGGCGTGGGATCTACAATGAGCAGTTCTTC.